This T cell receptor (beta chain) was found in a study of cytomegalovirus exposure and HLA in healthy donors. Findings and limits, study-wide: HLA allele associations emerged for roughly 16,000 TCR beta sequences in a later analysis, at 0.05 false discovery rate.

PCR primers comprised 60 Vbeta and 13 Jbeta primers. Clones were sequenced by immunoSEQ multiplex PCR, and TCRdb holds only the in-frame ones, with some missing. Altogether about 170,000 clones are present, roughly 80% being singletons, with the ten largest covering approximately 4.1%. This clone was seen only once. Its antigen is as yet unknown. This CDR3 has 16 amino acids. Germline trimming cut 0 bases from V and 3 bases from J; bases unmatched to any gene: 7. Germline CDR1 and CDR2: LGHNA and YSLEER. Each donor was healthy, and each was a bone marrow donor. The specimen was PBMCs. This clonotype was obtained from a woman aged 45-65 years in good health and CMV-seropositive. This chain uses TRBV4-3 with TRBJ1-1; 7 bases fit TRBD1. The chain's CDR3 is CASSQDRGGEDTEAFF. The CDR3 DNA follows: TGCGCCAGCAGCCAAGATAGAGGGGGCGAGGACACTGAAGCTTTCTTT.